A selection of T cell receptor beta chains follows, all from one sample in a study of blood T cell repertoires in COVID-19. Produced via immunoSEQ multiplex PCR; TCRdb's table is partial and in-frame only. The data hold 80,000 to 100,000 clones, with about 90% observed a single time. The sequencing input was peripheral blood. These TCRs come from a human donor in a cohort sampled during active COVID-19. CDR3s include the opening cysteine and the closing phenylalanine or tryptophan. A D gene is named only where the DNA matches it firmly. Size values are once, few and many counts, or a class for expanded clones, and some rows have none.

cdr3_aa,cdr3_nt,j_call,d_call,v_call,clone_size
CASSLLAGVYEQYF,TGTGCCAGCAGCTTATTAGCGGGAGTGTACGAGCAGTACTTC,TRBJ2-7,TRBD2,TRBV7-2,NA
CASSLDRSQGRETQYF,TGTGCCAGCAGCTTAGATCGGAGCCAGGGCCGCGAGACCCAGTACTTC,TRBJ2-5,NA,TRBV11-2,NA
CSVEEGLADTQYF,TGCAGCGTTGAGGAGGGGCTCGCAGATACGCAGTATTTT,TRBJ2-3,NA,TRBV29-1,NA
CASSQAFSGQRGSMGFF,TGTGCCAGCAGCCAAGCTTTTAGCGGCCAGAGAGGTAGTATGGGGTTCTTC,TRBJ2-1,NA,TRBV3-1/TRBV3-2,once
CASSLTKTNTGELFF,TGTGCCAGCTCACTGACAAAAACGAACACCGGGGAGCTGTTTTTT,TRBJ2-2,NA,TRBV18,NA
CASSLRLAGGLYNEQFF,TGCGCCAGCAGCTTGAGGCTAGCGGGAGGGCTTTACAATGAGCAGTTCTTC,TRBJ2-1,TRBD2,TRBV5-1,NA
CASTFRRGGSYNEQFF,TGTGCCAGTACCTTTCGGCGGGGCGGCTCCTACAATGAGCAGTTCTTC,TRBJ2-1,NA,TRBV19,NA
CASSLGHDNDEQYF,TGTGCCAGCAGCTTAGGGCACGATAACGACGAGCAGTACTTC,TRBJ2-7,NA,TRBV7-2,NA
CASSPFRGPDEKLFF,TGTGCCAGCAGCCCTTTCAGGGGGCCAGATGAAAAACTGTTTTTT,TRBJ1-4,TRBD1,TRBV11-2,NA
CASSLGQTYSEQFF,TGTGCCAGCAGCTTAGGACAAACCTACAGTGAGCAGTTCTTC,TRBJ2-1,NA,TRBV7-3,NA
CASSLGAGNTEAFF,TGTGCCAGCAGCTTAGGCGCGGGGAACACTGAAGCTTTCTTT,TRBJ1-1,NA,TRBV11-2,NA
CAISDGGRAQHF,TGTGCCATCAGTGACGGAGGGAGGGCCCAGCATTTT,TRBJ1-5,NA,TRBV10-3,NA
CASSYIIGISTDTQYF,TGTGCCAGCAGTTATATTATCGGGATCAGCACAGATACGCAGTATTTT,TRBJ2-3,NA,TRBV6-9,NA
CASSLSDRQNSPLHF,TGTGCCAGCAGCTTGTCCGACAGGCAAAATTCACCCCTCCACTTT,TRBJ1-6,NA,TRBV5-6,NA
CASSRSRGWRAFF,TGTGCCAGCAGCCGCTCCAGGGGTTGGAGAGCTTTCTTT,TRBJ1-1,NA,TRBV3-1/TRBV3-2,NA
CASSSRRGPISGANVLTF,TGTGCCAGCAGCTCCCGGCGGGGACCGATCTCTGGGGCCAACGTCCTGACTTTC,TRBJ2-6,NA,TRBV7-9,NA
CASSWGPGTGFYEQYF,TGTGCCAGCAGTTGGGGCCCCGGGACAGGGTTTTACGAGCAGTACTTC,TRBJ2-7,TRBD1,TRBV27,NA
CASSTRWAPGNGYTF,TGTGCCAGCAGCACCCGATGGGCACCGGGGAATGGCTACACCTTC,TRBJ1-2,NA,TRBV7-9,NA
CSVVRGGPEREQYF,TGCAGCGTTGTACGGGGTGGGCCGGAGCGCGAGCAGTACTTC,TRBJ2-7,NA,TRBV29-1,NA
CASSTLQGRDQPQHF,TGTGCCAGTAGTACTCTCCAAGGGAGGGATCAGCCCCAGCATTTT,TRBJ1-5,NA,TRBV19,NA
CASSSTGNTEAFF,TGTGCCAGCTCGTCCACAGGGAACACTGAAGCTTTCTTT,TRBJ1-1,NA,TRBV18,NA
CASRSRSGRALDTQYF,TGTGCCAGCAGATCACGTAGCGGGAGGGCCTTGGATACGCAGTATTTT,TRBJ2-3,TRBD2,TRBV7-2,NA
CASSPDPGRDTDTQYF,TGTGCCAGCAGTCCAGACCCCGGGCGGGACACAGATACGCAGTATTTT,TRBJ2-3,NA,TRBV28,NA
CASSVEGLAGGPTDTQYF,TGTGCCAGCAGCGTAGAAGGTCTAGCGGGAGGGCCTACAGATACGCAGTATTTT,TRBJ2-3,TRBD2,TRBV9,NA
CASSARLAGPGELFF,TGTGCCAGCAGCGCCCGACTAGCGGGACCCGGGGAGCTGTTTTTT,TRBJ2-2,TRBD2,TRBV11-2,NA
CASSVVATRNTEAFF,TGTGCCAGCAGCGTAGTGGCCACAAGGAACACTGAAGCTTTCTTT,TRBJ1-1,NA,TRBV9,NA
CASSSWGGAQETQYF,TGTGCCAGCAGCTCTTGGGGCGGGGCACAAGAGACCCAGTACTTC,TRBJ2-5,NA,TRBV11-3,NA
CTSSPYGRGKSQSGRAGHNEQFF,TGCACCAGCAGCCCCTACGGCAGGGGGAAATCTCAGAGCGGGAGGGCCGGTCACAATGAGCAGTTCTTC,TRBJ2-1,NA,TRBV1,NA
CAISGTGVSYEQYF,TGTGCCATCAGTGGAACAGGGGTCTCCTACGAGCAGTACTTC,TRBJ2-7,TRBD1,TRBV10-3,NA
CASSRNRDSYGYTF,TGTGCCAGCAGTAGAAATCGGGACAGCTATGGCTACACCTTC,TRBJ1-2,TRBD1,TRBV3-1/TRBV3-2,NA
CASISGREVGDEQFF,TGTGCCAGCATCTCAGGGCGGGAGGTGGGCGATGAGCAGTTCTTC,TRBJ2-1,TRBD2,TRBV6-6,NA
CASSRRGGYEQYF,TGTGCCAGCAGCCGCCGAGGGGGCTACGAGCAGTACTTC,TRBJ2-7,NA,TRBV3-1/TRBV3-2,NA
CASSWAGSYEQYF,TGTGCCAGCAGCTGGGCGGGATCCTACGAGCAGTACTTC,TRBJ2-7,NA,TRBV5-4,NA
CASSRRPRGTSGSTDTQYF,TGTGCCAGCAGCCGCAGACCCCGGGGGACTAGCGGGAGCACAGATACGCAGTATTTT,TRBJ2-3,TRBD2,TRBV3-1/TRBV3-2,NA
CASSSPEPRDRYYEQYF,TGTGCCAGCAGCTCCCCCGAGCCCCGGGACAGATACTACGAGCAGTACTTC,TRBJ2-7,TRBD1,TRBV7-9,NA
CSAGQGETQYF,TGCAGTGCCGGCCAGGGAGAGACCCAGTACTTC,TRBJ2-5,NA,TRBV20-1,NA
CASSIGQGNDYGYTF,TGTGCCAGTAGTATCGGACAGGGCAATGATTATGGCTACACCTTC,TRBJ1-2,TRBD1,TRBV19,NA
CRGLRNQPQHF,TGCAGGGGACTACGCAATCAGCCCCAGCATTTT,TRBJ1-5,NA,TRBV20-1,NA
CASSPWTGTYSNQPQHF,TGTGCCAGCAGCCCGTGGACAGGGACTTATAGCAATCAGCCCCAGCATTTT,TRBJ1-5,TRBD1,TRBV7-9,few
CASSSSLGTGEREQYF,TGTGCCAGCAGCTCTTCGCTCGGGACAGGGGAAAGAGAGCAGTACTTC,TRBJ2-7,TRBD1,TRBV4-2,few
CASSPTGLYEQYF,TGTGCCAGCAGCCCAACAGGGCTTTACGAGCAGTACTTC,TRBJ2-7,NA,TRBV6-6,NA
CASSPGSQSLYF,TGTGCCAGTAGTCCCGGGTCTCAAAGCCTATATTTT,TRBJ1-3,NA,TRBV19,NA
CASSRLAGAHNEQFF,TGTGCCAGCAGCCGACTAGCGGGGGCACACAATGAGCAGTTCTTC,TRBJ2-1,NA,TRBV21-1,NA
CASSLGGIITDTQYF,TGTGCCAGCAGCTTAGGGGGGATCATCACAGATACGCAGTATTTT,TRBJ2-3,NA,TRBV7-3,NA
CASSYSTGLDSPLHF,TGTGCCAGCAGTTACTCGACAGGGCTCGATTCACCCCTCCACTTT,TRBJ1-6,TRBD1,TRBV6-5,NA
CSATPIHTQYF,TGCAGTGCTACCCCCATCCATACGCAGTATTTT,TRBJ2-3,NA,TRBV20-1,NA
CASSIQTGTGQPQHF,TGTGCCAGCAGTATACAGACAGGGACGGGTCAGCCCCAGCATTTT,TRBJ1-5,TRBD1,TRBV28,NA
CASSDPGQGHGSPLHF,TGTGCCAGCAGCGACCCGGGACAGGGTCATGGATCACCCCTCCACTTT,TRBJ1-6,TRBD1,TRBV9,few
CASTLRPSVDRAQETQYF,TGTGCCAGCACCCTTAGGCCCTCTGTGGACAGAGCCCAAGAGACCCAGTACTTC,TRBJ2-5,NA,TRBV28,NA
CASSTRQGTGGYTF,TGTGCCAGCAGTACAAGACAGGGGACTGGTGGCTACACCTTC,TRBJ1-2,TRBD1,TRBV6-5,NA
CASSLAESTDTQYF,TGTGCCAGCAGTCTAGCGGAGAGCACAGATACGCAGTATTTT,TRBJ2-3,TRBD2,TRBV6-5,NA
CASSLAPTVQETQYF,TGTGCCAGCAGCTTAGCGCCTACAGTTCAAGAGACCCAGTACTTC,TRBJ2-5,NA,TRBV11-1,once
CASSPSLGSLNEQFF,TGCGCCAGCAGCCCCTCCTTAGGGAGCCTCAATGAGCAGTTCTTC,TRBJ2-1,NA,TRBV5-1,NA
CASSRKAGGFDEQFF,TGTGCCAGCAGCCGAAAAGCGGGAGGTTTCGATGAGCAGTTCTTC,TRBJ2-1,TRBD2,TRBV7-9,NA
CASSFSTGRNEQYF,TGTGCCAGCAGTTTTTCGACAGGTCGGAACGAGCAGTACTTC,TRBJ2-7,NA,TRBV6-5,NA